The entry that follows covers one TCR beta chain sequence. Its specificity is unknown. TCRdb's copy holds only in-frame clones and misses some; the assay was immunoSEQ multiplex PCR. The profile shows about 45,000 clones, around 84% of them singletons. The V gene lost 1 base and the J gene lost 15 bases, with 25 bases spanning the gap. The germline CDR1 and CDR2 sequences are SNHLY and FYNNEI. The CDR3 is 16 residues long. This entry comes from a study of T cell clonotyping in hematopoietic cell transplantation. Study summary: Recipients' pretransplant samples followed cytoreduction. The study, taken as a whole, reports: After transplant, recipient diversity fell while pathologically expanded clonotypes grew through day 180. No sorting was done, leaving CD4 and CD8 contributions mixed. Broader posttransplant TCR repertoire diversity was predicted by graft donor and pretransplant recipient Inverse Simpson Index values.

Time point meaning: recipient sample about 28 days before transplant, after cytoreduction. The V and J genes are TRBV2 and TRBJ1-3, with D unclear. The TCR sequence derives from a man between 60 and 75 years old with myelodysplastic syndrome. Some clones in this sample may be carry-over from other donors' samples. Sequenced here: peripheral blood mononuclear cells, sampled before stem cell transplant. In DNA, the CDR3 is TGTGCCAGCAGTGAAGGGGCCCGGATCCTACCGGGGAAAAGATATTTT. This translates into CASSEGARILPGKRYF.